Listed here are 5 T cell receptor beta chains from one sample, sequenced in a study of T cell responses to AZD1222 COVID-19 vaccine. Repertoires were generated with immunoSEQ multiplex PCR, while TCRdb's copy carries only in-frame clones and drops some. The data hold around 100,000 clones, with 88% observed a single time. Sequenced material: peripheral blood, taken on day 0 of AZD1222 vaccination. The receptors were sampled from an adult in good health.

The V call is TRBV11-2, the J call TRBJ1-5; D is unresolved. The CDR3 is 16 residues long. Germline CDR1 reads SGHAT; CDR2 reads FQNNGV. Trimming stripped 0 bases from V and 0 bases from J, with 9 bases between. Here the CDR3 DNA reads TGTGCCAGCAGCTTAGATAGCAGAAATAGCAATCAGCCCCAGCATTTT. Translation: CASSLDSRNSNQPQHF. The whole variable domain, remainder taken from reference TRBV11-2 and TRBJ1-5, is EAGVAQSPRYKIIEKRQSVAFWCNPISGHATLYWYQQILGQGPKLLIQFQNNGVVDDSQLPKDRFSAERLKGVDSTLKIQPAKLEDSAVYLCASSLDSRNSNQPQHFGDGTRLSIL.

The chain couples TRBV7-9 to TRBJ1-5, with D perhaps matching TRBD1 (6 bases). Trimming pared 4 bases from V and 4 bases from J, leaving 20 bases between. Germline V lookup: CDR1 SEHNR, CDR2 FQNEAQ (reference sequence). This CDR3 spans 17 amino acids. Written as DNA, the CDR3 is TGTGCCAGCAGCTCCCCGGACAGAATAGAGGGAAATCAGCCCCAGCATTTT. It is translated as CASSSPDRIEGNQPQHF.

CDR3 in DNA: TGTGCCAGTAGGACCGATTTCTCCTACGAGCAGTACTTC. Its translation is CASRTDFSYEQYF. The gene calls are TRBV28 and TRBJ2-7; D not resolved. The V and J ends lost 9 bases and 0 bases respectively, with 12 bases between them. This CDR3 comprises 13 residues. The V gene's germline CDR1 is MDHEN and CDR2 SYDVKM.

This clone occurred a few times. The CDR3 sequence is CASRDHVYEQYF. Here the CDR3 DNA reads TGTGCCAGCAGGGACCACGTATACGAGCAGTACTTC. The chain links TRBV2 to TRBJ2-7; unclear D gene. CDR1 and CDR2 from the germline V gene are SNHLY and FYNNEI. V was pared by 6 bases and J by 4 bases, with 10 bases between. The CDR3 has 12 residues.

The J gene is TRBJ2-3, the V gene TRBV4-3; D is possibly TRBD2 (6 bases). This CDR3 spans 15 amino acids. Trimming cost V 4 bases and J 0 bases, with 11 bases left between them. Germline V gene lookup returns CDR1 LGHNA and CDR2 YSLEER. The CDR3: CASSLRRGSTDTQYF. The CDR3 nucleotides read TGCGCCAGCAGCCTCAGGAGGGGCAGCACAGATACGCAGTATTTT.